This T cell receptor beta chain was captured in a study of blood T cell repertoires in COVID-19. About the research overall: The United States, Italy and Spain supplied acute and convalescent COVID-19 samples. From T cells, B-cell-depleted T cells, or PBMCs came the material, which was cDNA or gDNA.

Per the original data handling: It was from reference gene primer amplification that nucleated cell counts were estimated. The table came from immunoSEQ multiplex PCR; TCRdb's copy has only in-frame clones and leaves some out. The DNA gave D and trimming, while V, J and clone size come from that table. This sample has roughly 310,000 clones; more than 75% occur once, and the top ten carry more than 3%. The TCR sequence derives from a woman aged 45 to 65 with active or convalescent COVID-19. The sequenced sample consisted of peripheral blood.

This CDR3 reads CASKRTSGTNTGELFF. The CDR3 nucleotides are TGTGCCAGCAAGAGGACTAGCGGGACGAACACCGGGGAGCTGTTTTTT. The chain links TRBV2 to TRBJ2-2, with 12 bases that match TRBD2. This CDR3 has 16 residues. V lost 7 bases to trimming and J lost 0 bases; unmatched junction nucleotides: 3. From germline, CDR1 is SNHLY and CDR2 FYNNEI.